This TCR beta chain was sequenced in a study of siplizumab effects on memory and regulatory T cells. Study-wide results and caveats: Assignment to unstimulated subsets succeeded for only a minor fraction of the alloreactive clones. The mean Treg-derived percentage of mappable alloreactive CD4+ clones was roughly 69% with siplizumab compared with 25% to 30% in controls. Suppression by proliferating Tregs derived from siplizumab cultures was not verified.

Assays examined roughly 100,000 TCR templates per sample. Clones were read by immunoSEQ multiplex PCR, and TCRdb kept only the in-frame ones, dropping some. The sample yields around 110,000 clones, about 94% seen once. The CDR3 has 15 amino acids. Trimming took 5 bases from V and 0 from J, leaving 11 bases between them. Germline lookup yields CDR1 LNHDA and CDR2 SQIVND (reference sequence). With respect to this clone: Its antigen is unknown.

Material for sequencing was non-Treg CD4+ T cells sorted from blood. The V and J genes are TRBV19 and TRBJ1-5, with D possibly matching TRBD1 (6 bases). The TCR was taken from a human donor in good health. The CDR3 coding sequence is TGTGCCAGTAGTGATAAGACAGGTAGCAATCAGCCCCAGCATTTT. As protein: CASSDKTGSNQPQHF.